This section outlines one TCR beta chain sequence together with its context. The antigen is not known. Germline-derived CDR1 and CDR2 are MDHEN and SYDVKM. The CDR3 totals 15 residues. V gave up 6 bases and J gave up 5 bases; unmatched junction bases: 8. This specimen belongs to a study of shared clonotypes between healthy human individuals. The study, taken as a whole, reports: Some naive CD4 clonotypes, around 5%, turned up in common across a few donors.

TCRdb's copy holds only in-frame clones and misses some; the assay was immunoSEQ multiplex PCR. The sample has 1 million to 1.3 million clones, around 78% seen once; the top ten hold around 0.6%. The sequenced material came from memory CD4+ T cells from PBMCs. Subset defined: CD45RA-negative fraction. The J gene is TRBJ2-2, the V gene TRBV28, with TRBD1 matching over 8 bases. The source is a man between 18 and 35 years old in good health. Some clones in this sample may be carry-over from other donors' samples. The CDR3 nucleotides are TGTGCCAGCAGACCGGACAGGGTGTTGACCGGGGAGCTGTTTTTT. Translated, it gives CASRPDRVLTGELFF. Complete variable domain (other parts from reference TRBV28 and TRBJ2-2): DVKVTQSSRYLVKRTGEKVFLECVQDMDHENMFWYRQDPGLGLRLIYFSYDVKMKEKGDIPEGYSVSREKKERFSLILESASTNQTSMYLCASRPDRVLTGELFFGEGSRLTVL.